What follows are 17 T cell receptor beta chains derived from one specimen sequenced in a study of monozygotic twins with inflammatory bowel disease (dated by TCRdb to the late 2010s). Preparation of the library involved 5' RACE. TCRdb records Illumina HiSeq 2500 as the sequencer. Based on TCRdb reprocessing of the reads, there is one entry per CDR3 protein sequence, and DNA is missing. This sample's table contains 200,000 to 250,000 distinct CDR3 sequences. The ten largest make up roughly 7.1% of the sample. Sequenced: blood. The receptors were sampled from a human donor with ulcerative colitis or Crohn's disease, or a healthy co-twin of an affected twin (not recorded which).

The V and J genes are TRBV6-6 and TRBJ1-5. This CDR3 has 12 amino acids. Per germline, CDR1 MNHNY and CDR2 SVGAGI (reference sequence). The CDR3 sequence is CASSYGDQPQHF.

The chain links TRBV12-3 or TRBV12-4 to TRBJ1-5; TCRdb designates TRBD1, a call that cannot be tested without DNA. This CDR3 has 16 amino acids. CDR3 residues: CASSPSRGDPNQPQHF.

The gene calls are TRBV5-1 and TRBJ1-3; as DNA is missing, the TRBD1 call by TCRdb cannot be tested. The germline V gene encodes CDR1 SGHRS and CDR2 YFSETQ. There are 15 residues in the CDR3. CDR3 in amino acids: CASSLEGHAGNTIYF.

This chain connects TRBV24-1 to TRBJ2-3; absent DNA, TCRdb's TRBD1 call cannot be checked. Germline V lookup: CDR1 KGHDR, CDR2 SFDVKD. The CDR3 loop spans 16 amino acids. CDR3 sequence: CATSDLRGVGTDTQYF.

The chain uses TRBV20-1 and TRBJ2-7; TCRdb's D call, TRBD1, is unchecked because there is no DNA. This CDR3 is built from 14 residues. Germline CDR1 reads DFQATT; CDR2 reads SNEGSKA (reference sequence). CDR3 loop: CSAREGRPPYEQYF.

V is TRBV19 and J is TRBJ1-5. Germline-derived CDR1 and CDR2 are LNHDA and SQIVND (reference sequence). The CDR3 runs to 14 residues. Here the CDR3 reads CASSMGLVPQPQHF.

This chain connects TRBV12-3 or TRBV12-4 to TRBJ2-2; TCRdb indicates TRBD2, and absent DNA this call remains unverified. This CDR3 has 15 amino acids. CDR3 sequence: CASSRRGLNTGELFF.

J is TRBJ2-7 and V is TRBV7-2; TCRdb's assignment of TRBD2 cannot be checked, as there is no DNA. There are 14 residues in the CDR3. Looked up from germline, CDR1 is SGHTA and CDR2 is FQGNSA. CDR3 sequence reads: CASSLVSGAGEQYF.

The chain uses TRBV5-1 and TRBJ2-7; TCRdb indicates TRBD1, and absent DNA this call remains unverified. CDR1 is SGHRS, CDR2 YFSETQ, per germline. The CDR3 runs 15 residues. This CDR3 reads CASSFSGQFSYEQYF. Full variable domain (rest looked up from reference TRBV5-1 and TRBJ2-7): KAGVTQTPRYLIKTRGQQVTLSCSPISGHRSVSWYQQTPGQGLQFLFEYFSETQRNKGNFPGRFSGRQFSNSRSEMNVSTLELGDSALYLCASSFSGQFSYEQYFGPGTRLTVT.

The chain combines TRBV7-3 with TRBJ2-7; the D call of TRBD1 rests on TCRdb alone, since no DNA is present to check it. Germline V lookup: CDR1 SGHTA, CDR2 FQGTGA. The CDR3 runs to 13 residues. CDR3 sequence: CASSEGGSYEQYF.

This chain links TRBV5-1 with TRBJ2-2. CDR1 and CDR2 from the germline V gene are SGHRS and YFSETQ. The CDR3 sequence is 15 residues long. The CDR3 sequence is CASSLDSRDTGELFF.

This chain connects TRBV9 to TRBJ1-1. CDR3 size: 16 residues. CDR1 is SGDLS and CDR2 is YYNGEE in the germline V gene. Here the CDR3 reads CASSADALGADTEAFF.

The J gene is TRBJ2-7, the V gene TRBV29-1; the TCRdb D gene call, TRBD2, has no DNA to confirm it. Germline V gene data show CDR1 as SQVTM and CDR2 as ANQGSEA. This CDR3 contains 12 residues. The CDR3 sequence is CSASHGDSEQYF.

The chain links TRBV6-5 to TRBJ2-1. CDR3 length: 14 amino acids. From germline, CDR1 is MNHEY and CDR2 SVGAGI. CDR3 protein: CASSYSISRNEQFF.

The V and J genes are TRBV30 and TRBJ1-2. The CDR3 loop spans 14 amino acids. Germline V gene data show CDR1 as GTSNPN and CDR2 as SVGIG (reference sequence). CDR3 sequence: CAWSVGGGRLSYTF. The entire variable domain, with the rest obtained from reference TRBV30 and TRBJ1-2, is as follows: SQTIHQWPATLVQPVGSPLSLECTVEGTSNPNLYWYRQAAGRGLQLLFYSVGIGQISSEVPQNLSASRPQDRQFILSSKKLLLSDSGFYLCAWSVGGGRLSYTFGSGTRLTVV.

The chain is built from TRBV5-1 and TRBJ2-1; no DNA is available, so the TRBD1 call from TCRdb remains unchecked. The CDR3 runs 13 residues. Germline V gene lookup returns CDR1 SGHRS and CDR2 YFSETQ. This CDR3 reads CASTQGSPHVQFF.

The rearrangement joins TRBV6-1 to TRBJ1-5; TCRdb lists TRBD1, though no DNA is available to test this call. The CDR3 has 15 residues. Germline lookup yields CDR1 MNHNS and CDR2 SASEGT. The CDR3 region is CASATGESGNQPQHF.